This T cell receptor (beta chain) was obtained from a study of beta chain features in type 1 diabetes. This CDR3 region has 18 residues. V lost 5 bases to trimming and J lost 4 bases, with 24 bases between them. Germline CDR1 is SGHVS and CDR2 is FQNEAQ. The authors reverse transcribed all of the isolated RNA, so sequencing captured expressed TCRB transcripts. Data came from immunoSEQ multiplex PCR; TCRdb stores just in-frame clones and leaves some out. Among 140,000 or so clones, less than 11% were seen once, and the ten largest hold 1.3%. The chain recombines TRBV7-8 with TRBJ1-5, with D maybe TRBD1 (6 bases). The specimen was naive CD4+ T cells from blood. This sequence originates from a man in his late teens or twenties in good health. The CDR3 sequence: CASSQRWGLTFGNQPQHF. In DNA form, the CDR3 reads TGTGCCAGCAGCCAAAGGTGGGGGCTCACTTTCGGTAATCAGCCCCAGCATTTT.